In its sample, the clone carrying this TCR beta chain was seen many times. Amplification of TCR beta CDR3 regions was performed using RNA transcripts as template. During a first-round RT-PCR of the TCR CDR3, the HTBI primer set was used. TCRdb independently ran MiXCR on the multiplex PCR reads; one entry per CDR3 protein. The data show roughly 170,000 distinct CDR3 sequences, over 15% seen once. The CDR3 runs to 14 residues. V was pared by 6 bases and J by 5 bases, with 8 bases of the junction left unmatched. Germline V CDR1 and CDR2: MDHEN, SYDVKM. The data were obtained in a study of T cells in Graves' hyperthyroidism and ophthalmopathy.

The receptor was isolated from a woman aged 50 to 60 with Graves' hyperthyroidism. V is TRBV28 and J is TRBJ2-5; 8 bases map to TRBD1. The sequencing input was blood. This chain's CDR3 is CASSTSGGLETQYF. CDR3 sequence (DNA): TGTGCCAGCAGCACCTCAGGGGGCTTGGAGACCCAGTACTTC. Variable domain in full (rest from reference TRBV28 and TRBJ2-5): DVKVTQSSRYLVKRTGEKVFLECVQDMDHENMFWYRQDPGLGLRLIYFSYDVKMKEKGDIPEGYSVSREKKERFSLILESASTNQTSMYLCASSTSGGLETQYFGPGTRLLVL.